A selection of T cell receptor beta chains follows, all from one sample in a study of shared clonotypes between healthy human individuals. Profiled with immunoSEQ multiplex PCR; TCRdb holds only in-frame clones, not every one. The sample lists 400,000 to 500,000 clones, 70% to 80% seen once, with about 12% in the top ten. Sequencing was performed on PBMCs. Receptor source: a woman between 35 and 50 years old in good health. Some clones in this sample may be carry-over from other donors' samples. Both conserved end residues are part of each CDR3. D genes are given only for firm matches. Rows give clone size only sometimes, using once, few, many, or a class for an expanded clone.

CASRRGPNEKLFF TGTGCCAGCCGCAGGGGTCCTAATGAAAAACTGTTTTTT TRBJ1-4 TRBV27 few 13 NA
CASSRSGNRNEQFF TGTGCCAGCAGCCGTAGCGGGAATCGCAATGAGCAGTTCTTC TRBJ2-1 TRBV11-1 NA 14 TRBD2
CASSIGSSNTGELFF TGTGCCAGTAGTATAGGCAGCTCGAACACCGGGGAGCTGTTTTTT TRBJ2-2 TRBV19 NA 15 NA
CSVSSMSSPYNEQFF TGCAGCGTGAGTTCTATGTCTTCCCCATACAATGAGCAGTTCTTC TRBJ2-1 TRBV29-1 NA 15 NA
CSVEGTADTQYF TGCAGCGTTGAAGGGACGGCAGATACGCAGTATTTT TRBJ2-3 TRBV29-1 NA 12 NA
CSARQTLNTEAFF TGCAGCGCCAGACAAACACTGAACACTGAAGCTTTCTTT TRBJ1-1 TRBV29-1 NA 13 NA
CASSSMLTSRPTYEQYF TGTGCCAGCAGTTCTATGCTGACTAGCCGACCTACCTACGAGCAGTACTTC TRBJ2-7 TRBV28 NA 17 TRBD2
CASSQGLAGGRNEQFF TGTGCCAGCAGCCAGGGACTAGCGGGAGGGCGGAATGAGCAGTTCTTC TRBJ2-1 TRBV7-8 NA 16 TRBD2
CASSLASISNGAQYF TGCGCCAGCAGCTTGGCCAGTATCTCCAATGGGGCCCAGTACTTC TRBJ2-5 TRBV5-1 NA 15 NA
CASSPPTGGLDEQFF TGTGCCAGCTCTCCTCCGACAGGGGGACTCGATGAGCAGTTCTTC TRBJ2-1 TRBV18 NA 15 TRBD1
CASSSLTGQETQYF TGCGCCAGCAGCTCTTTGACAGGCCAAGAGACCCAGTACTTC TRBJ2-5 TRBV5-1 NA 14 NA
CASSVTSGSGYNEQFF TGTGCCAGCAGCGTAACTAGCGGGAGCGGATACAATGAGCAGTTCTTC TRBJ2-1 TRBV9 NA 16 TRBD2
CASSSLGVNTEAFF TGTGCCAGCAGCTCCCTGGGGGTGAACACTGAAGCTTTCTTT TRBJ1-1 TRBV7-3 NA 14 NA
CASSPFSLTSGSLYEQYF TGTGCCAGCTCACCATTTTCGCTGACTAGCGGGAGCTTGTACGAGCAGTACTTC TRBJ2-7 TRBV18 NA 18 TRBD2
CASSGEGATNEKLFF TGTGCCAGCAGTGGGGAGGGGGCGACTAATGAAAAACTGTTTTTT TRBJ1-4 TRBV2 NA 15 TRBD1
CASSALGSASGQETQYF TGCGCCAGCAGCGCCCTTGGGTCGGCTAGCGGTCAGGAGACCCAGTACTTC TRBJ2-5 TRBV5-1 NA 17 TRBD2
CASSSPTGEAYEQYF TGTGCCAGCAGCTCCCCGACAGGGGAGGCTTACGAGCAGTACTTC TRBJ2-7 TRBV7-9 NA 15 TRBD1
CASRPTNYNEQFF TGTGCCAGCAGGCCTACAAACTACAATGAGCAGTTCTTC TRBJ2-1 TRBV28 NA 13 NA
CASSLGRFVRGYTF TGTGCCAGCAGCTTAGGCCGGTTTGTGAGAGGCTACACCTTC TRBJ1-2 TRBV13 few 14 NA
CASSGGLAGVNTQYF TGCGCCAGCAGCGGTGGACTAGCGGGAGTCAATACGCAGTATTTT TRBJ2-3 TRBV5-1 NA 15 TRBD2
CASSLRVGEYKSSSTDTQYF TGTGCCAGCAGCTTACGCGTAGGGGAATACAAGTCATCTAGCACAGATACGCAGTATTTT TRBJ2-3 TRBV7-8 few 20 NA
CSVDAGHGGTGSEKLFF TGCAGCGTTGACGCCGGGCACGGGGGGACAGGGAGTGAAAAACTGTTTTTT TRBJ1-4 TRBV29-1 few 17 TRBD1
CASSYSPLGQGSYNEQFF TGTGCCAGCAGCTACTCTCCACTTGGACAGGGGTCCTACAATGAGCAGTTCTTC TRBJ2-1 TRBV13 NA 18 TRBD1
CSGVGTEAFF TGCAGTGGAGTAGGGACTGAAGCTTTCTTT TRBJ1-1 TRBV29-1 few 10 NA
CASSQVGTSRGEQYF TGCGCCAGCAGCCAGGTTGGGACTTCCCGGGGGGAGCAGTACTTC TRBJ2-7 TRBV4-1 NA 15 NA
CASNGALNTQYF TGTGCCAGCAACGGCGCCCTGAATACGCAGTATTTT TRBJ2-3 TRBV28 NA 12 NA
CASRPIPAGGPGSHEQYF TGTGCAAGTCGCCCCATCCCTGCGGGAGGGCCCGGTTCCCACGAGCAGTACTTC TRBJ2-7 TRBV12-2 NA 18 NA
CASSPSGGNEQFF TGTGCCAGCAGCCCGTCGGGGGGGAATGAGCAGTTCTTC TRBJ2-1 TRBV11-2 NA 13 TRBD2
CASSSPGAVDFQPQHF TGTGCCAGCAGTTCGCCTGGGGCTGTCGACTTCCAGCCCCAGCATTTT TRBJ1-5 TRBV6-6 NA 16 NA
CASSLYGSLSTDTQYF TGTGCCAGCAGTTTATATGGCTCTCTTAGCACAGATACGCAGTATTTT TRBJ2-3 TRBV27 few 16 NA
CASSLAVAGATQYF TGTGCCAGCAGCTTGGCAGTTGCGGGGGCAACGCAGTATTTT TRBJ2-3 TRBV5-4 NA 14 NA
CASSSSAEAGVDTQYF TGTGCTAGCAGCTCGTCCGCCGAGGCAGGGGTAGATACGCAGTATTTT TRBJ2-3 TRBV7-7 NA 16 NA
CASSLLGTGELFF TGTGCCAGCAGCTTACTTGGAACCGGGGAGCTGTTTTTT TRBJ2-2 TRBV7-7 NA 13 NA
CASSLGRGLDEQFF TGCGCCAGCAGCTTAGGTAGGGGCTTAGATGAGCAGTTCTTC TRBJ2-1 TRBV5-1 NA 14 NA
CAISESLGAGRQFF TGTGCCATCAGTGAGTCCCTCGGGGCAGGCCGGCAGTTCTTC TRBJ2-1 TRBV10-3 NA 14 NA
CASSLLYRGDGYTF TGTGCCAGCAGCTTACTCTATCGGGGGGATGGCTACACCTTC TRBJ1-2 TRBV11-2 NA 14 NA
CAISVLDTGELFF TGTGCCATCAGTGTGTTAGACACCGGGGAGCTGTTTTTT TRBJ2-2 TRBV10-3 NA 13 NA
CASSPTDAFNTEAFF TGTGCCAGCAGCCCGACGGACGCCTTTAACACTGAAGCTTTCTTT TRBJ1-1 TRBV7-9 NA 15 NA
CASSFGLVAGTGELFF TGTGCCAGCAGCTTTGGACTAGTAGCGGGCACCGGGGAGCTGTTTTTT TRBJ2-2 TRBV7-8 NA 16 TRBD2
CASSYLGTPPPYEQYF TGTGCCAGCAGTTACTTAGGTACCCCTCCTCCCTACGAGCAGTACTTC TRBJ2-7 TRBV6-6 NA 16 NA
CASSSSQSYGYTF TGTGCCAGCAGTTCCTCACAGTCCTATGGCTACACCTTC TRBJ1-2 TRBV28 NA 13 NA
CASSIGTGYNEQFF TGCGCCAGCAGCATCGGGACTGGCTACAATGAGCAGTTCTTC TRBJ2-1 TRBV5-1 NA 14 NA
CASSLGTMTDTQYF TGCGCCAGCAGCTTGGGGACAATGACAGATACGCAGTATTTT TRBJ2-3 TRBV5-1 few 14 NA
CATSAWTSGETQYF TGTGCCACCAGCGCCTGGACTAGCGGTGAGACCCAGTACTTC TRBJ2-5 TRBV15 NA 14 TRBD2
CAWSGGNEQYF TGTGCCTGGAGTGGGGGGAACGAGCAGTACTTC TRBJ2-7 TRBV30 once 11 NA
CASNKGRTGGLYEQYF TGTGCCAGCAACAAAGGGCGGACAGGGGGACTCTACGAGCAGTACTTC TRBJ2-7 TRBV7-9 few 16 TRBD1
CASSRTGGSSYEQYF TGTGCCAGCAGTCGGACAGGGGGTAGCTCCTACGAGCAGTACTTC TRBJ2-7 TRBV2 once 15 TRBD1
CASSRGQGEGYTF TGCGCCAGCAGCAGGGGACAGGGCGAAGGCTACACCTTC TRBJ1-2 TRBV5-1 NA 13 TRBD1
CASSVTGGAGELFF TGTGCCAGTAGTGTTACAGGGGGGGCCGGGGAGCTGTTTTTT TRBJ2-2 TRBV19 NA 14 NA
CASSLWASGSSEEYF NA TRBJ2-7 TRBV5-4 NA 15 NA
CASSRGRGRSTDTQYF TGTGCCAGCAGCCGGGGGCGGGGCAGGAGCACAGATACGCAGTATTTT TRBJ2-3 TRBV11-2 NA 16 NA
CASSSSPGTGTGETQYF TGTGCCAGCAGCTCGAGTCCCGGGACAGGGACGGGGGAGACCCAGTACTTC TRBJ2-5 TRBV7-2 NA 17 TRBD1
CASSLDRGPYNEQFF TGTGCCAGCAGCCTGGACAGGGGGCCTTACAATGAGCAGTTCTTC TRBJ2-1 TRBV5-4 NA 15 TRBD1
CASSPTPRARGPQHF TGTGCCAGCAGTCCCACCCCCCGGGCGCGAGGGCCCCAGCATTTT TRBJ1-5 TRBV27 few 15 NA
CASSQGFTLAKNIQYF TGCGCCAGCAGCCAAGGGTTCACGCTAGCCAAAAATATTCAGTACTTC TRBJ2-4 TRBV4-1 few 16 NA
CASSLGVTGTGELFF TGTGCCAGCAGCTTGGGGGTGACAGGTACCGGGGAGCTGTTTTTT TRBJ2-2 TRBV11-2 NA 15 NA
CASSLGAIGQGYGYTF TGTGCCAGCAGCTTAGGTGCGATTGGACAGGGTTATGGCTACACCTTC TRBJ1-2 TRBV7-2 many 16 TRBD1
CASSFQGPSYGYTF TGTGCCAGCAGTTTTCAGGGGCCGAGCTATGGCTACACCTTC TRBJ1-2 TRBV28 once 14 NA